This T cell receptor beta chain was sequenced for a study of T cell responses to AZD1222 COVID-19 vaccine. Using immunoSEQ multiplex PCR, the repertoire was profiled, and TCRdb retains in-frame clones only, with some absent. This table holds approximately 180,000 clones, around 89% found once. The CDR3 runs 14 residues. Losses at the gene ends were 5 bases for V and 3 bases for J; bases not matched to a gene: 2. CDR1 and CDR2 (germline): SEHNR, FQNEAQ (reference sequence). Note on this clone: Its antigen is still unknown.

Study-wide results and limits: Baseline seropositivity occurred in only a handful of AZD1222 recipients.

V and J are TRBV7-9 and TRBJ1-5; 9 bases align to TRBD1. Material: peripheral blood, obtained on day 0 of AZD1222 vaccination. The TCR comes from an adult in good health. The CDR3 coding sequence is TGTGCCAGCAGCCGGACAGGGGACAATCAGCCCCAGCATTTT. It yields the protein CASSRTGDNQPQHF.